Each of the 5 T cell receptor beta chains below was sequenced from the same sample in a study of regulatory T cells in long-lasting Graves disease. Library construction for TCR beta used iRepertoire HTBI primers and Arm-PCR of CDR3 regions. TCRdb processed the multiplex PCR reads anew with MiXCR; each CDR3 protein has one entry. The sample lists more than 450,000 distinct CDR3 sequences, 15% to 20% seen once, with about 12% in the top ten. The sample's time point: newly diagnosed GD, antithyroid drugs for less than 3 months. From PBMCs, RNA was extracted and then used to make the TCR library. These data also formed part of another study, on T cells in Graves' hyperthyroidism and ophthalmopathy.

Source: peripheral blood mononuclear cells (PBMCs), taken at new diagnosis, from a patient treated with antithyroid drugs. These receptors originate from a man aged 35 to 55 with Graves disease.

This chain links TRBV20-1 with TRBJ2-7; 14 bases line up with TRBD2. The CDR3 covers 16 residues. The V gene end was trimmed by 3 bases and the J gene end by 5 bases; junction bases not matched to a gene: 9. Looked up from germline, CDR1 is DFQATT and CDR2 is SNEGSKA (reference sequence). CDR3 residues: CSARSGLAGVRNEQYF. As DNA, the CDR3 is TGCAGTGCTAGGTCGGGACTAGCGGGAGTTAGGAACGAGCAGTACTTC.

The chain uses TRBV5-5 and TRBJ2-7, with D perhaps TRBD1 or TRBD2 (7 bases each). The CDR3 runs to 15 residues. Trimming removed 0 bases from V and 2 bases from J, with 12 bases in between. Germline V CDR1 and CDR2: SGHKS, YYEKEE (reference sequence). The CDR3 DNA reads TGTGCCAGCAGCTTGGAAGCGGGGACAGCCTACGAGCAGTACTTC. It is translated as CASSLEAGTAYEQYF.

Details on this clonotype: Given a much more abundant clone one base away, this may be a read error. The rearrangement joins TRBV20-1 to TRBJ2-5, with 10 bases matching TRBD2. The CDR3 totals 15 residues. CDR1 and CDR2 (germline): DFQATT, SNEGSKA (reference sequence). V gave up 6 bases and J gave up 5 bases; unmatched junction bases: 12. CDR3 amino acids: CSARTSGRGLETQYF. CDR3 bases: TGCAGTGCGCGGACTAGCGGTCGTGGTCTGGAGACCCAGTACTTC.

J is TRBJ1-4 and V is TRBV6-1; D unresolved. Germline values: CDR1 MNHNS, CDR2 SASEGT. The CDR3 has 13 residues. V lost 5 bases, J lost 3 bases, and 7 bases lay in between. The CDR3: CASSLNSNEKLFF. CDR3 DNA: TGTGCCAGCAGTCTTAACTCTAATGAAAAACTGTTTTTT.

V is TRBV10-1 and J is TRBJ1-2; the D gene is possibly TRBD1 (5 bases). The germline V gene encodes CDR1 WNHNN and CDR2 SYGVQD (reference sequence). This CDR3 comprises 12 residues. Trimming pared 9 bases from V and 8 bases from J, leaving 16 bases between. The DNA for the CDR3 is TGCGCCAGTTCCGACAGCCTCGGCGGCTACACCTTC. This translates into CASSDSLGGYTF.